The 20 T cell receptor beta chains below were found in one sample sequenced in a study of shared clonotypes between healthy human individuals. Measured with immunoSEQ multiplex PCR; TCRdb has only the in-frame clones, and not every one. The table has under 200,000 clones, roughly 91% seen once. The sequenced sample was naive CD4+ T cells sorted from blood. The subset: CD45RA+ positively selected. The origin of the receptors is a woman aged 25 to 39 in good health.

This clone was detected a few times. The rearrangement links TRBV2 to TRBJ2-7, with D maybe TRBD2 (5 bases). The germline V gene encodes CDR1 SNHLY and CDR2 FYNNEI. The CDR3 totals 12 residues. The V gene lost 5 bases and the J gene lost 3 bases, with 8 bases spanning the gap. The CDR3: CASSREHYEQYF. CDR3 nucleotide sequence: TGTGCCAGCAGTAGGGAGCACTACGAGCAGTACTTC.

The chain joins TRBV25-1 to TRBJ2-1, with D hard to call. The germline CDR1 and CDR2 sequences are MGHDK and SYGVNS. This CDR3 contains 13 residues. Trimming cost V 4 bases and J 0 bases, with 4 bases left between them. The CDR3 reads CASSGGSYNEQFF. The CDR3 coding sequence is TGTGCCAGCAGTGGTGGCTCCTACAATGAGCAGTTCTTC.

This chain connects TRBV5-1 to TRBJ2-5; D gene uncertain. The V gene's germline CDR1 is SGHRS and CDR2 YFSETQ. The CDR3 loop spans 11 amino acids. The ends were cut back, 4 bases at V and 1 base at J, with 2 bases in the middle. The CDR3 sequence: CASSRQETQYF. CDR3 DNA sequence: TGCGCCAGCAGCCGCCAAGAGACCCAGTACTTC.

This chain connects TRBV19 to TRBJ2-7; D unresolved. Trimming shortened V by 1 base and J by 5 bases, and 12 bases separated the two germline ends. From germline, CDR1 is LNHDA and CDR2 SQIVND (reference sequence). There are 14 residues in the CDR3. The CDR3, as DNA: TGTGCCAGTAGTATAGGACCCGGTAAGAACGAGCAGTACTTC. Its protein product is CASSIGPGKNEQYF.

The CDR3 loop is CASRPHRGAGIEAFF. CDR3 DNA sequence: TGTGCCAGCAGGCCCCACAGGGGGGCAGGGATTGAAGCTTTCTTT. The chain carries TRBV6-6 and TRBJ1-1, with 8 bases lining up with TRBD1. J gave up 7 bases and V 6 bases, and 13 bases lay outside the gene matches. Germline V CDR1 and CDR2: MNHNY, SVGAGI (reference sequence). The CDR3 runs 15 residues.

This clone was seen once. The J gene is TRBJ2-5, the V gene TRBV5-8, with D unresolved. The last part of the DNA fits TRBJ2-7 better; the J call may be wrong. Germline-derived CDR1 and CDR2 are SGHTS and YDEGEE. The CDR3 has 13 amino acids. The CDR3 sequence is CASSLVLGGEQYF. DNA of the CDR3: TGTGCCAGCAGCTTGGTCCTTGGCGGCGAGCAGTACTTC.

V and J are TRBV7-9 and TRBJ2-5; D gene ambiguous. The CDR3 sequence is 12 residues long. The germline V gene has CDR1 SEHNR and CDR2 FQNEAQ (reference sequence). The germline V and J ends were trimmed by 3 bases and 5 bases, with 7 bases remaining between them. This CDR3 is CASSLARETQYF. In DNA, the CDR3 is TGTGCCAGCAGCTTGGCCCGGGAGACCCAGTACTTC.

Here the CDR3 DNA reads TGTGCCAGCAGCTTTTCGGCAGTCACTGAAGCTTTCTTT. Amino acid sequence: CASSFSAVTEAFF. The chain recombines TRBV11-3 with TRBJ1-1; D call uncertain. Trimming removed 3 bases at V and 4 bases at J, with 9 bases between. This CDR3 is built from 13 residues. Germline CDR1 reads SGHNT; CDR2 reads YENEEA. The variable domain in full, completed from reference TRBV11-3 and TRBJ1-1, reads EAGVVQSPRYKIIEKKQPVAFWCNPISGHNTLYWYLQNLGQGPELLIRYENEEAVDDSQLPKDRFSAERLKGVDSTLKIQPAELGDSAVYLCASSFSAVTEAFFGQGTRLTVV.

The rearrangement joins TRBV27 to TRBJ1-1, with D possibly being TRBD1 (6 bases). This CDR3 is 16 amino acids long. The V gene lost 4 bases and the J gene lost 5 bases, with 20 bases spanning the gap. Looked up from germline, CDR1 is MNHEY and CDR2 is SMNVEV (reference sequence). This CDR3 reads CASSYHRARLGTEAFF. As DNA, the CDR3 is TGTGCCAGCAGTTACCACAGGGCACGGCTGGGGACTGAAGCTTTCTTT.

The V gene is TRBV5-6, the J gene TRBJ2-1, with 9 positions matching TRBD1. Looked up from germline, CDR1 is SGHDT and CDR2 is YYEEEE. The CDR3 contains 15 residues. Trimming cost V 6 bases and J 3 bases; bases outside gene matches: 7. The CDR3 sequence is CASTGTGNFYNEQFF. CDR3 in DNA: TGTGCCAGCACCGGGACAGGGAATTTCTACAATGAGCAGTTCTTC.

The genes are TRBV27 and TRBJ1-5; D call uncertain. CDR1 MNHEY and CDR2 SMNVEV come from the germline V gene (reference sequence). There are 15 residues in the CDR3. Trimming left V 4 bases short and J 2 bases short, with 12 bases between. DNA of the CDR3: TGTGCCAGCAGTTCTATCACTACGGGCAATCAGCCCCAGCATTTT. This codes for CASSSITTGNQPQHF.

The chain recombines TRBV5-1 with TRBJ2-7; D remains ambiguous. This CDR3 has 15 amino acids. Per germline, CDR1 SGHRS and CDR2 YFSETQ. Trimming cost V 2 bases and J 0 bases, with 12 bases left between them. CDR3 sequence reads: CASSFSLQSSYEQYF. The CDR3 DNA sequence: TGCGCCAGCAGCTTCTCCCTACAGAGCTCCTACGAGCAGTACTTC. Filled out from reference TRBV5-1 and TRBJ2-7, the complete variable domain reads KAGVTQTPRYLIKTRGQQVTLSCSPISGHRSVSWYQQTPGQGLQFLFEYFSETQRNKGNFPGRFSGRQFSNSRSEMNVSTLELGDSALYLCASSFSLQSSYEQYFGPGTRLTVT.

This rearrangement joins TRBV6-1 to TRBJ1-5; 8 positions agree with TRBD1. Per the germline V gene, CDR1 is MNHNS and CDR2 is SASEGT. The CDR3 extends over 15 amino acids. The junction had 7 bases not matched to a gene; V was cut back by 7 bases and J by 2 bases. The CDR3 protein is CASTSGQGGNQPQHF. The CDR3 nucleotides are TGTGCCAGCACCTCTGGACAGGGAGGCAATCAGCCCCAGCATTTT.

This chain connects TRBV20-1 to TRBJ2-5; a possible D gene is TRBD2 (5 bases). The CDR3 is 9 residues long. The V gene lost 7 bases and the J gene lost 11 bases, with 11 bases spanning the gap. CDR1 and CDR2 from the germline V gene are DFQATT and SNEGSKA (reference sequence). The CDR3 DNA reads TGCAGTGTTCGTCCGGGGCAGTACTTC. Protein sequence: CSVRPGQYF.

The chain carries TRBV19 and TRBJ1-1, with a weak D call TRBD1 (6 bases). CDR3 length: 13 residues. Trimming stripped 5 bases from V and 6 bases from J, with 13 bases between. The germline V gene encodes CDR1 LNHDA and CDR2 SQIVND (reference sequence). CDR3 region: CASSVQGGPEAFF. The CDR3, as DNA: TGTGCCAGTAGTGTACAGGGAGGCCCTGAAGCTTTCTTT.

The chain is built from TRBV7-9 and TRBJ2-2; tentative D call: TRBD1 (5 bases). Trimming took off 3 bases at V and 4 bases at J, with 9 bases between the two ends. CDR3 length: 14 residues. CDR1 is SEHNR and CDR2 is FQNEAQ in the germline V gene (reference sequence). In DNA, the CDR3 is TGTGCCAGCAGCTTGGGGCAGGGCACCGGGGAGCTGTTTTTT. Its translation: CASSLGQGTGELFF.

The V call is TRBV2, the J call TRBJ1-5; TRBD1 might be the D (5 bases). This CDR3 spans 14 amino acids. Germline V CDR1 and CDR2: SNHLY, FYNNEI. V shed 7 bases and J shed 9 bases, with 19 bases lying between them. The CDR3 here is CASKEGTSSRPQHF. Written as DNA, the CDR3 is TGTGCCAGCAAGGAGGGGACCTCCTCGCGGCCCCAGCATTTT. The variable domain in full, completed from reference TRBV2 and TRBJ1-5, reads EPEVTQTPSHQVTQMGQEVILRCVPISNHLYFYWYRQILGQKVEFLVSFYNNEISEKSEIFDDQFSVERPDGSNFTLKIRSTKLEDSAMYFCASKEGTSSRPQHFGDGTRLSIL.

The gene calls are TRBV28 and TRBJ1-6, with unresolved D. V was clipped by 9 bases and J by 14 bases, with 20 bases between them. From germline, CDR1 is MDHEN and CDR2 SYDVKM. This CDR3 comprises 13 residues. The CDR3 is CASSGITPPSLHF. DNA of the CDR3: TGTGCCAGTTCAGGAATCACCCCTCCGTCCCTCCACTTT.

The rearrangement joins TRBV2 to TRBJ1-5; D is unclear. Looked up from germline, CDR1 is SNHLY and CDR2 is FYNNEI. CDR3 length: 13 amino acids. The V end lost 1 base, the J end lost 11 bases, and 12 bases lay between the germline ends. The CDR3 DNA reads as TGTGCCAGCAGTGAAGGTGGGATTAGGACCCAGCATTTT. Its protein product is CASSEGGIRTQHF. The whole variable domain, remainder taken from reference TRBV2 and TRBJ1-5, is EPEVTQTPSHQVTQMGQEVILRCVPISNHLYFYWYRQILGQKVEFLVSFYNNEISEKSEIFDDQFSVERPDGSNFTLKIRSTKLEDSAMYFCASSEGGIRTQHFGDGTRLSIL.

This sequence joins TRBV19 and TRBJ2-3; D is unresolved. Germline-derived CDR1 and CDR2 are LNHDA and SQIVND (reference sequence). The V end lost 5 bases, the J end lost 1 base, and 22 bases lay between the germline ends. This CDR3 comprises 18 residues. DNA for the CDR3: TGTGCCAGTAGTCCAGCCCTGGTTTCCCTTTCTGGCACAGATACGCAGTATTTT. It yields the protein CASSPALVSLSGTDTQYF.